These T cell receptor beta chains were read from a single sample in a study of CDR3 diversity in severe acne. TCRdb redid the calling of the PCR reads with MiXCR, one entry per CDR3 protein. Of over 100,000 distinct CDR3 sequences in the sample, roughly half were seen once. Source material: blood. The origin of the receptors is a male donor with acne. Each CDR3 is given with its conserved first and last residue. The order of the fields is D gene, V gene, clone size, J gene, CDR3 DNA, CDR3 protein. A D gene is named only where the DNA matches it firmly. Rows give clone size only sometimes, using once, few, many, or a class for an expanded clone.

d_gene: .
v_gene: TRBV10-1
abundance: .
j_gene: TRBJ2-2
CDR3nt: TGCGCCAGCAGTGGCCCAAGGGGCAGTTCGAACACCGGGGAGCTGTTTTTT
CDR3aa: CASSGPRGSSNTGELFF

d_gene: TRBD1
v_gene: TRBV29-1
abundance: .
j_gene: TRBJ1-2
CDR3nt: TGCAGCGTTCCGGACAGGGTTGGGCATAACTATGGCTACACCTTC
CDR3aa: CSVPDRVGHNYGYTF

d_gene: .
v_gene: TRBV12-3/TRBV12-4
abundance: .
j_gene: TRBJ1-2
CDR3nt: TGTGCCAGCAGCCGTAGCTATGGCTACACCTTC
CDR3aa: CASSRSYGYTF

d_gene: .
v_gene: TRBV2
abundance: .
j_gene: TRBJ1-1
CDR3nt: TGTGCCGGAGGCCAGGGTGCACTGGAGGCTTTCTTT
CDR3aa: CAGGQGALEAFF

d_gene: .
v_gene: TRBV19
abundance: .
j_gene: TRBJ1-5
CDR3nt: TGTGCCAGCAGCTTGTCTCCCTCGGGGCGGCCCCAGCATTTT
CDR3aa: CASSLSPSGRPQHF

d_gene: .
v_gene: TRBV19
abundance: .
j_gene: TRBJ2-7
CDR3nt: TGTGCCAGTAGTACACGTAACAGGGTCCACGAGCAGTACTTC
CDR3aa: CASSTRNRVHEQYF

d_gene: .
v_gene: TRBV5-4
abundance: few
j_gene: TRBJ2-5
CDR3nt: TGTGCCAGCAGCTTTGGGTCCGGGGGGCCGGAGACCCAGTACTTC
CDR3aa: CASSFGSGGPETQYF

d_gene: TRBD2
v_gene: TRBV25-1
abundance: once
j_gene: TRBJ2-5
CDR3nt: TGTGCCAGCAGTCCACCTGGCGGGAGGGCCCTCCAAGAGACCCAGTACTTC
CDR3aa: CASSPPGGRALQETQYF

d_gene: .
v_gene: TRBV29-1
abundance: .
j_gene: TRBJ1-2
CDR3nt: TGCAGCGTTGCGGAGTCCGCGGGGGCTATGCTACACCACGTCTATGGCTACACCTTC
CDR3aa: CSVAESAGAMLHHVYGYTF

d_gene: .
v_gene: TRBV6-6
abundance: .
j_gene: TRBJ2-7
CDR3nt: TGTGCCAGCAGTTACACAGACTCGTTAGGATACGAGCAGTACTTC
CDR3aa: CASSYTDSLGYEQYF

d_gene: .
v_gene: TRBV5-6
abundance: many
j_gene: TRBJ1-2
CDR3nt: TGTGCCAGCAGCTTGGGACGGAACTATGGCTACACCTTC
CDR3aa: CASSLGRNYGYTF

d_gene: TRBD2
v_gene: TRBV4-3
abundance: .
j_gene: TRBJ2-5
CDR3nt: TGCGCCAGCAGCCAAAACAGCGGGAGTAGCGAGACCCAGTACTTC
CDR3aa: CASSQNSGSSETQYF

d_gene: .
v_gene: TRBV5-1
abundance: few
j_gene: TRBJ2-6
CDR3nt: TGCGCCAGCAGCTCCGTGGAGAAAGTCTCTGGGGCCAACGTCCTGACTTTC
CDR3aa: CASSSVEKVSGANVLTF

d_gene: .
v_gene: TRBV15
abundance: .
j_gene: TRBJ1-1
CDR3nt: TGTGCCACCAGCGGGGTTACCGGGCCCCTCCTGGCTTTCTTT
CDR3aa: CATSGVTGPLLAFF

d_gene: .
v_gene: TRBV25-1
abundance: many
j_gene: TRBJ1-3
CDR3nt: TGTGCCAGCAAGATCGGCGGGACGGCTGGAAACACCATATATTTT
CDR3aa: CASKIGGTAGNTIYF

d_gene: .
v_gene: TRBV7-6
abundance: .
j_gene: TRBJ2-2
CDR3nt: TGTGCCAGCAGCTCCTCCAAGGAGGGCCTTCCGGATGACACCGGGGAGCTGTTCTTT
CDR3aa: CASSSSKEGLPDDTGELFF

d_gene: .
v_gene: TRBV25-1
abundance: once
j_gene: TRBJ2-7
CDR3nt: TGTGCCAGCAGTGAACTCGGGGGAGGCGAGCAGTACTTC
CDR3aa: CASSELGGGEQYF

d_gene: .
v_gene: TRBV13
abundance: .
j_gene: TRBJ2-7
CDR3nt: TGTGCCAGCAGCCCATTCCGGGGCCATTACGAGCAGTACTTC
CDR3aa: CASSPFRGHYEQYF

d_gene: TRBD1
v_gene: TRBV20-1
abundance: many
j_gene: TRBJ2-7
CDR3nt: TGCAGTTTTGAGACAGGGACCTACGAGCAGTACTTC
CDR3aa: CSFETGTYEQYF

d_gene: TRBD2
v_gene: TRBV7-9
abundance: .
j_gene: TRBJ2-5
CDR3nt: TGTGCCAGCAGCTTAGCGCGGGGGTTGGAGACCCAGTACTTC
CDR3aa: CASSLARGLETQYF

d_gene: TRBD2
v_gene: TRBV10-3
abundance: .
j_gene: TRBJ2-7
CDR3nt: TGTGCCATCAGTGAAAGGACTAGCGGGAGGGGCGTATACGAGCAGTACTTC
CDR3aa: CAISERTSGRGVYEQYF

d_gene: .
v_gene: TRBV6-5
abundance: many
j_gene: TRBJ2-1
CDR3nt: TGTGCCAGCAGCCCTACAGGGAGGAATGAGCAGTTCTTC
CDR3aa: CASSPTGRNEQFF

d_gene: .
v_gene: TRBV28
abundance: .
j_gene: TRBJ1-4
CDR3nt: TGTACCAGCAGGAGACGGGGGGAAGGAAAACTGTTTTTT
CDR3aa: CTSRRRGEGKLFF

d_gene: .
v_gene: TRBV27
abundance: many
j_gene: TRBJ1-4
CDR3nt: TGTGCCAGCAGTCCGAGGTCGGGCGGCCGGAGTGAAAAACTGTTTTTT
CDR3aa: CASSPRSGGRSEKLFF

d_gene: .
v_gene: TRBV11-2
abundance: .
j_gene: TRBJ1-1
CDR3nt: TGTGCCAGCAGCTTACGGCCAGGACGGCTCCCCCTCATGAACACTGAAGCTTTCTTT
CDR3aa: CASSLRPGRLPLMNTEAFF

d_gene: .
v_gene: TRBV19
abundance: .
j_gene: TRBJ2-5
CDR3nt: TGTGCCAGTAGTCCTCGGAACGAAGAGACCCAGTACTTC
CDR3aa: CASSPRNEETQYF